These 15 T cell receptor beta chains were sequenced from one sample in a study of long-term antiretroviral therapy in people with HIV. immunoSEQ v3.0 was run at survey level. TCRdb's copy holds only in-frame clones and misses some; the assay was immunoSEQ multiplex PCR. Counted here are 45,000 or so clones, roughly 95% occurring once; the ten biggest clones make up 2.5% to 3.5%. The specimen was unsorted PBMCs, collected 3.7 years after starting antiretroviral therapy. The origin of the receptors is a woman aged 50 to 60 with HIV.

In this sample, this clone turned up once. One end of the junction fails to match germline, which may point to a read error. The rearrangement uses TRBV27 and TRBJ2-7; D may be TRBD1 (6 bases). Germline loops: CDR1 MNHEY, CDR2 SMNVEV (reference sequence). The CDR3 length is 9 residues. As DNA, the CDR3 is TGTGCCAGCAGTTTCGGACAGTCCTTC. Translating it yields CASSFGQSF.

CDR3 DNA: TGTGCCAGCAGTGGGATTCTTTATGAGCAGTTCTTC. This gives the protein CASSGILYEQFF. The gene calls are TRBV25-1 and TRBJ2-1; no definite D call. The CDR3 spans 12 residues. The ends were cut back, 4 bases at V and 8 bases at J, with 9 bases in the middle. CDR1 and CDR2 from the germline V gene are MGHDK and SYGVNS.

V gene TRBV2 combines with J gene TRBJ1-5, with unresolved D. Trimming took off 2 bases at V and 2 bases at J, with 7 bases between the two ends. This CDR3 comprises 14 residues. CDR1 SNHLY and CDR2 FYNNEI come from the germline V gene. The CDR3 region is CASSEWPGNQPQHF. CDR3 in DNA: TGTGCCAGCAGTGAATGGCCAGGCAATCAGCCCCAGCATTTT.

The CDR3 DNA follows: TGTGCCAGCAGCCCGGGACCTCTTAATTACTACGAGCAGTACTTC. It codes for CASSPGPLNYYEQYF. The chain is built from TRBV5-4 and TRBJ2-7, with D perhaps being TRBD1 or TRBD2 (5 bases each). Trimming took 4 bases from V and 3 from J, leaving 17 bases between them. CDR1 and CDR2 (germline): SGHNT, YYREEE (reference sequence). The CDR3 runs to 15 residues.

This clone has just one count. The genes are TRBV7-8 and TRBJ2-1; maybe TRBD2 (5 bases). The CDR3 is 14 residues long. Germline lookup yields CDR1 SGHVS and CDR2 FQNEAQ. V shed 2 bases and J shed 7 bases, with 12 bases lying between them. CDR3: CASSLSSRGNEQFF. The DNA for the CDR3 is TGTGCCAGCAGCTTATCCTCCAGAGGGAATGAGCAGTTCTTC.

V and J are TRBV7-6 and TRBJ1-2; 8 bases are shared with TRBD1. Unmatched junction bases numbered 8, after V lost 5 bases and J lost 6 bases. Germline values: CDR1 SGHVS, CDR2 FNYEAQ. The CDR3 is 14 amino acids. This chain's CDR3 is CASSPPGGANGYTF. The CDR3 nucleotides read TGTGCCAGCAGCCCCCCAGGGGGCGCAAATGGCTACACCTTC.

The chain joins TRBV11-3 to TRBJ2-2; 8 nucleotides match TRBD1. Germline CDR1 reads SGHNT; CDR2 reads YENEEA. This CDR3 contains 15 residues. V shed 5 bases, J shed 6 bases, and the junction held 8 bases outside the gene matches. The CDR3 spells CASSPRQGTAGELFF. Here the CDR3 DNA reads TGTGCCAGCAGCCCTAGACAGGGGACTGCCGGGGAGCTGTTTTTT.

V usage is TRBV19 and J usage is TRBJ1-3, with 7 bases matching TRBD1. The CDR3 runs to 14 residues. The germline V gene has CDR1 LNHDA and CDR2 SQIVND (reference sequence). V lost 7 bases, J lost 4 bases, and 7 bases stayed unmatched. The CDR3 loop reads CASTPTGYGNTIYF. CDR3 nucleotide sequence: TGTGCCAGTACCCCGACAGGGTACGGAAACACCATATATTTT.

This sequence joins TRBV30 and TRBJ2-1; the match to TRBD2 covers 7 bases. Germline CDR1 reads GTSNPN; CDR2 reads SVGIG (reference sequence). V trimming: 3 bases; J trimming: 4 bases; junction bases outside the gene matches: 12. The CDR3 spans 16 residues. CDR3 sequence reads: CAWSRPGAGPYNEQFF. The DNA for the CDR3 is TGTGCCTGGAGCAGACCTGGAGCGGGGCCTTACAATGAGCAGTTCTTC.

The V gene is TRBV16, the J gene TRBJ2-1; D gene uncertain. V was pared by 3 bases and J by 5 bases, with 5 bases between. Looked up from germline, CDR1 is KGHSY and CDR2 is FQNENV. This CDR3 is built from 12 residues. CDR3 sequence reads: CASSQADNEQFF. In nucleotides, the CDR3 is TGTGCCAGCAGCCAGGCCGACAATGAGCAGTTCTTC.

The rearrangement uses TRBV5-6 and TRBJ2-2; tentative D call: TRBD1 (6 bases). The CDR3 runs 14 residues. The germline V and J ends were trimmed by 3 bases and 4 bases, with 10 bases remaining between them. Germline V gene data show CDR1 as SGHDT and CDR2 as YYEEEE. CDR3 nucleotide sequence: TGTGCCAGCAGCTGGCAGGGGCGCACCGGGGAGCTGTTTTTT. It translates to CASSWQGRTGELFF.

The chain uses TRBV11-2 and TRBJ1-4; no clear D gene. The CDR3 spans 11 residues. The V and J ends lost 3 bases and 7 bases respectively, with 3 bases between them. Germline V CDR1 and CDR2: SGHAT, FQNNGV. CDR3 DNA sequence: TGTGCCAGCAGCTTCGGTGAAAAACTGTTTTTT. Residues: CASSFGEKLFF. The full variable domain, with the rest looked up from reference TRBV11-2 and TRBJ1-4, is EAGVAQSPRYKIIEKRQSVAFWCNPISGHATLYWYQQILGQGPKLLIQFQNNGVVDDSQLPKDRFSAERLKGVDSTLKIQPAKLEDSAVYLCASSFGEKLFFGSGTQLSVL.

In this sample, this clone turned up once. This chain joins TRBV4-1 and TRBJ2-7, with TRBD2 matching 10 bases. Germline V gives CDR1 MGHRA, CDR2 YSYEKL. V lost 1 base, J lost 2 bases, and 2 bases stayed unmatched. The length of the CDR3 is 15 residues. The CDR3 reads CASSQGTSGTYEQYF. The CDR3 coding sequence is TGCGCCAGCAGCCAAGGGACTAGCGGTACCTACGAGCAGTACTTC.

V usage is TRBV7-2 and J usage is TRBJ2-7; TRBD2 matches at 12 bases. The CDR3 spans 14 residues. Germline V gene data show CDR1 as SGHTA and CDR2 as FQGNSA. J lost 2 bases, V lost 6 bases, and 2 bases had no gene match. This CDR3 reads CASSRTSGAYEQYF. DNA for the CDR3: TGTGCCAGCAGTCGGACTAGCGGGGCCTACGAGCAGTACTTC.

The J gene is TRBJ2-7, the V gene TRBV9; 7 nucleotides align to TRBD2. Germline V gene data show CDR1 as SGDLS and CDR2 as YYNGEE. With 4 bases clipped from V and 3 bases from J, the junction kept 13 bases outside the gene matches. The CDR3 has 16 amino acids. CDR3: CASSLAPSGLNYEQYF. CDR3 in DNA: TGTGCCAGCAGCCTAGCACCTAGCGGCCTTAACTACGAGCAGTACTTC. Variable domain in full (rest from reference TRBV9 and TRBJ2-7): DSGVTQTPKHLITATGQRVTLRCSPRSGDLSVYWYQQSLDQGLQFLIQYYNGEERAKGNILERFSAQQFPDLHSELNLSSLELGDSALYFCASSLAPSGLNYEQYFGPGTRLTVT.